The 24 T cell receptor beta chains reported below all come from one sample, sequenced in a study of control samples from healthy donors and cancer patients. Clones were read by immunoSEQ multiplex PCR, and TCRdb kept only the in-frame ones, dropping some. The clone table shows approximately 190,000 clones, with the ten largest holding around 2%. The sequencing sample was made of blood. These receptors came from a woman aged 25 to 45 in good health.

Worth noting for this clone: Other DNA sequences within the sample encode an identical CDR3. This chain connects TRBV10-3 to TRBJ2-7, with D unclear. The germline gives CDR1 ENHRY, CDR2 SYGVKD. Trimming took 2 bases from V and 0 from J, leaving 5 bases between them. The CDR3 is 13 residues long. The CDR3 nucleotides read TGTGCCATCAGTGAGGGCAGCTCCTACGAGCAGTACTTC. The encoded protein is CAISEGSSYEQYF.

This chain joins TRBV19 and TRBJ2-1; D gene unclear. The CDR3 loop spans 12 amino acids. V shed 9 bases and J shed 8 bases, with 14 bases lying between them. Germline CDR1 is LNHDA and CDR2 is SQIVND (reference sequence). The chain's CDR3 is CASADSPYEQFF. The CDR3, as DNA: TGTGCCAGCGCTGACTCTCCCTATGAGCAGTTCTTC.

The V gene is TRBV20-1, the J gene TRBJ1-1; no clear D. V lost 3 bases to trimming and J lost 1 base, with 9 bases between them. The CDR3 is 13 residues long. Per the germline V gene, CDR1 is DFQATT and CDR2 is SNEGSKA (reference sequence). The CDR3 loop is CSASRQQNTEAFF. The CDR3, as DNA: TGCAGTGCTAGTCGCCAGCAGAACACTGAAGCTTTCTTT.

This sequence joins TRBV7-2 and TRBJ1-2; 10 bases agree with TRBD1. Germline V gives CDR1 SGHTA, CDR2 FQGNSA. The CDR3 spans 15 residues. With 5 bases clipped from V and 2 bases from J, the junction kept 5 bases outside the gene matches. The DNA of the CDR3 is TGTGCCAGCAGCGCCCGACAGGGGGCGAACTATGGCTACACCTTC. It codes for CASSARQGANYGYTF.

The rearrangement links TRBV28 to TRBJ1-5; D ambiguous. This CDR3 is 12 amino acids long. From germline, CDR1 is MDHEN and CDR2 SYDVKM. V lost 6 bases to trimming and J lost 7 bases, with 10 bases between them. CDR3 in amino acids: CASRFAQQPQHF. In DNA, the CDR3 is TGTGCCAGCAGGTTTGCGCAACAGCCCCAGCATTTT. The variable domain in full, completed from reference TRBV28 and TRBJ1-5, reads DVKVTQSSRYLVKRTGEKVFLECVQDMDHENMFWYRQDPGLGLRLIYFSYDVKMKEKGDIPEGYSVSREKKERFSLILESASTNQTSMYLCASRFAQQPQHFGDGTRLSIL.

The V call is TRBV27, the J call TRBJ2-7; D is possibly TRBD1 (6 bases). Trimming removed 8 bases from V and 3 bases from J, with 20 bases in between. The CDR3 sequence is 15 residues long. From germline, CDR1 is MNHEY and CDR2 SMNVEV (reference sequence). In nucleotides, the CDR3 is TGTGCCAGCCAACGGACAGCCTTTGGGGTCTACGAGCAGTACTTC. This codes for CASQRTAFGVYEQYF.

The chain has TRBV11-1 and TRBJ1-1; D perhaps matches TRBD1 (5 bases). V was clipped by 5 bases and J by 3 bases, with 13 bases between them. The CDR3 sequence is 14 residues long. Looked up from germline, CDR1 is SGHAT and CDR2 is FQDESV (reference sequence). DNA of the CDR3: TGTGCCAGCAGCCCCCCAGGGCGATACACTGAAGCTTTCTTT. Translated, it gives CASSPPGRYTEAFF.

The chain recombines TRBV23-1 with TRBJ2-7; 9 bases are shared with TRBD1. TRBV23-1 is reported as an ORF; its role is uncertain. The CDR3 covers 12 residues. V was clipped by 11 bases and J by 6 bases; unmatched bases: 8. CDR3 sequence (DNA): TGCGCCCCCACCGGGACAGGGAGCGAGCAGTACTTC. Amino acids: CAPTGTGSEQYF.

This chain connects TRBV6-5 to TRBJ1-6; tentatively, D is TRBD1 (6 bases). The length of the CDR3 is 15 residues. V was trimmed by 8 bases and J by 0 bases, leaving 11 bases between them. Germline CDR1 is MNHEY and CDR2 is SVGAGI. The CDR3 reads CASWGQSSYNSPLHF. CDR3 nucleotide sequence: TGTGCCAGCTGGGGACAAAGCTCCTATAATTCACCCCTCCACTTT.

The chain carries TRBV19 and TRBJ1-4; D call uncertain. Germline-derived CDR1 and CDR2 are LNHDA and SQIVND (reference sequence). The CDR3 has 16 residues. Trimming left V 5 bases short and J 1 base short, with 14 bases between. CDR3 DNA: TGTGCCAGTAGTCCCCTTCGGAGTAGAACTAATGAAAAACTGTTTTTT. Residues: CASSPLRSRTNEKLFF.

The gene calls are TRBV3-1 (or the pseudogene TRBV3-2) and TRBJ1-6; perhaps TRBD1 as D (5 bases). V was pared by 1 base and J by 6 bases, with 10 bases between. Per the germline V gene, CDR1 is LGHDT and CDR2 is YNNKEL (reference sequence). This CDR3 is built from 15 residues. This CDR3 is CASSQVSGGNSPLHF. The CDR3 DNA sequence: TGTGCCAGCAGCCAAGTATCTGGGGGTAATTCACCCCTCCACTTT.

Here the CDR3 DNA reads TGCGCCAGCAGCTCCGACAGCCTCCAAGAGACCCAGTACTTC. This translates into CASSSDSLQETQYF. The chain joins TRBV5-1 to TRBJ2-5; D possibly corresponds to TRBD1 (5 bases). This CDR3 is built from 14 residues. From germline, CDR1 is SGHRS and CDR2 YFSETQ. Trimming removed 3 bases at V and 1 base at J, with 10 bases between.

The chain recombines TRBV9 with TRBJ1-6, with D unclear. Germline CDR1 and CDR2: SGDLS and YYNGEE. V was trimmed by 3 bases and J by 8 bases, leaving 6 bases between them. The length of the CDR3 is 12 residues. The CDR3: CASSDFYSPLHF. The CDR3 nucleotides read TGTGCCAGCAGCGACTTTTATTCACCCCTCCACTTT.

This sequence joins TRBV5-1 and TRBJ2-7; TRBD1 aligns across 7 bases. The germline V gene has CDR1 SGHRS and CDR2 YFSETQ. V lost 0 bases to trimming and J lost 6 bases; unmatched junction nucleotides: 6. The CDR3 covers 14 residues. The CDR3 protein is CASSLGQGLLEQYF. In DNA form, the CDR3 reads TGCGCCAGCAGCTTGGGACAGGGCCTCCTCGAGCAGTACTTC.

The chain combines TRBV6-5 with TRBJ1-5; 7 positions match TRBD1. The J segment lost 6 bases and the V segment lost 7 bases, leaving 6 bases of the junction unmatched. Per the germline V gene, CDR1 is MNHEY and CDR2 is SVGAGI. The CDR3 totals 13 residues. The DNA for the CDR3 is TGTGCCAGCACTCACAGGGGAAGTCAGCCCCAGCATTTT. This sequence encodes CASTHRGSQPQHF.

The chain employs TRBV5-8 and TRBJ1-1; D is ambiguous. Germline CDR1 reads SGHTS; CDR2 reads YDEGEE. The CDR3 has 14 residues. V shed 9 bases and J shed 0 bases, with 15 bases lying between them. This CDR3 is CAKPGEVVNTEAFF. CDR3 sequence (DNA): TGTGCCAAGCCCGGGGAAGTCGTGAACACTGAAGCTTTCTTT.

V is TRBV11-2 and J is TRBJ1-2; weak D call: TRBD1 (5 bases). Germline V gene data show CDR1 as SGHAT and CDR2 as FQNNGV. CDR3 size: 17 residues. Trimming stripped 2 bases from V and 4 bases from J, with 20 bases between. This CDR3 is CASSLRIGALRGYGYTF. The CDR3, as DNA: TGTGCCAGCAGCTTAAGGATAGGGGCGCTGAGGGGCTATGGCTACACCTTC.

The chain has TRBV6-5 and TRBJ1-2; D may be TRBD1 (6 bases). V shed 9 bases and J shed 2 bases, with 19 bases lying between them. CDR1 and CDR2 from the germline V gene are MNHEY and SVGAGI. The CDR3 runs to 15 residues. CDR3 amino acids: CASVESAGDNYGYTF. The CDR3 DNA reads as TGTGCCAGTGTCGAAAGTGCAGGGGACAACTATGGCTACACCTTC.

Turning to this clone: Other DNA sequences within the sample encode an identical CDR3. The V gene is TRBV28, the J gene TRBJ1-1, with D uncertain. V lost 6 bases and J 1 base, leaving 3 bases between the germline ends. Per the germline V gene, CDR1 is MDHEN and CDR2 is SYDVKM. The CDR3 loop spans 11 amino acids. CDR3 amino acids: CASSSNTEAFF. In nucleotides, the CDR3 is TGTGCCAGCAGCTCGAACACTGAAGCTTTCTTT.

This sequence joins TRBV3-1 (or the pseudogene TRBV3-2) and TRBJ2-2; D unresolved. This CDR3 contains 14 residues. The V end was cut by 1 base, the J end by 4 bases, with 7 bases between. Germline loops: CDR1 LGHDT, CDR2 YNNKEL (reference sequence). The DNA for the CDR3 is TGTGCCAGCAGCCAAGGGTCGCTCACCGGGGAGCTGTTTTTT. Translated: CASSQGSLTGELFF.

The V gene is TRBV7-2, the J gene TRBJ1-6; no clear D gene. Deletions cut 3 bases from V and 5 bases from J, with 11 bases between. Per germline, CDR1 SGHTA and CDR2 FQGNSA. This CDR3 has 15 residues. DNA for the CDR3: TGTGCCAGCAGCTTGATGACAACCGATAATTCACCCCTCCACTTT. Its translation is CASSLMTTDNSPLHF.

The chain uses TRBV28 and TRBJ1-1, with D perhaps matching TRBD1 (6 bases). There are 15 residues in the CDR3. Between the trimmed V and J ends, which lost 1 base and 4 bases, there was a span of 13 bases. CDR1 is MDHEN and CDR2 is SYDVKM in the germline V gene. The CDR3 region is CASSLLTGPITEAFF. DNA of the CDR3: TGTGCCAGCAGTTTATTGACAGGACCAATCACTGAAGCTTTCTTT.

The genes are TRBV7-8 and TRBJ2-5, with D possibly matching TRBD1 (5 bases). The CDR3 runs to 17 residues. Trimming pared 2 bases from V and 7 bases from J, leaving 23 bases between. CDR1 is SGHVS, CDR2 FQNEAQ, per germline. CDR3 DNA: TGTGCCAGCAGCTTATTGAGAGTAAGGGGAAGGGAAGGGACCCAGTACTTC. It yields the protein CASSLLRVRGREGTQYF.

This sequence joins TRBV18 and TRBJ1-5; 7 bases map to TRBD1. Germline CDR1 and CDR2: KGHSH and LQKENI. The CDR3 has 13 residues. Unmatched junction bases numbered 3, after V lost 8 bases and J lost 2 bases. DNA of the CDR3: TGTGCCAGCAGTGGACAGGGCAATCAGCCCCAGCATTTT. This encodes CASSGQGNQPQHF.